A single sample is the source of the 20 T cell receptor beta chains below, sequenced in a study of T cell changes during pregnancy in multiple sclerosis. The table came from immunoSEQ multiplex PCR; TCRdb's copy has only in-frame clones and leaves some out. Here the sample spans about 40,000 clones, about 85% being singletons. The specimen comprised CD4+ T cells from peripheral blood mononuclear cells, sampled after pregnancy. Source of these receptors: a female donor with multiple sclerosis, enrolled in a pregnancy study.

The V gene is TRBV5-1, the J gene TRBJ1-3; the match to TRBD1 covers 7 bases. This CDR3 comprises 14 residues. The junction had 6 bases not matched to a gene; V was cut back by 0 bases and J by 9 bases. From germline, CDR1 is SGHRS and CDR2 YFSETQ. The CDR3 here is CASSLGQGDSTIYF. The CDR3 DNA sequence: TGCGCCAGCAGCTTGGGACAGGGTGATAGCACCATATATTTT.

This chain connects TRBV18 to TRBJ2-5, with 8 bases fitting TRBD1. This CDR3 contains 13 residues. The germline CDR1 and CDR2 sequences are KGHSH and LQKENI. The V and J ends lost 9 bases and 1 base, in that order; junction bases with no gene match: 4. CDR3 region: CASRDRPQETQYF. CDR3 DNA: TGTGCCAGTCGGGACAGGCCCCAAGAGACCCAGTACTTC.

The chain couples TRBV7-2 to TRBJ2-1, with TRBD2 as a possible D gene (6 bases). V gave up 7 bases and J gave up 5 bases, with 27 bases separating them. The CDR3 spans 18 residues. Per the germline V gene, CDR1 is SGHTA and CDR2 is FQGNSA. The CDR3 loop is CASTPEGGAYLANNEQFF. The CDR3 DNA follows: TGTGCCAGCACCCCCGAGGGCGGGGCGTACTTAGCCAACAATGAGCAGTTCTTC.

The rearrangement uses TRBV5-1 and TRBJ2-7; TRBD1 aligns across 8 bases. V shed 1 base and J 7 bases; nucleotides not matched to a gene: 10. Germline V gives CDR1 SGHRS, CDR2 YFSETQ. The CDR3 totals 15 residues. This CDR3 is CASSLSPPTGGEQYF. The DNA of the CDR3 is TGCGCCAGCAGCTTGAGTCCTCCAACAGGGGGAGAGCAGTACTTC.

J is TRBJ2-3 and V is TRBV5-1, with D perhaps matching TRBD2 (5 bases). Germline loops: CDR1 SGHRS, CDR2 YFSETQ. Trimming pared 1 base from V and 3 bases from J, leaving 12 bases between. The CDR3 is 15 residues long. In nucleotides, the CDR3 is TGCGCCAGCAGCTTGCAATCTGGGAGTACAGATACGCAGTATTTT. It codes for CASSLQSGSTDTQYF.

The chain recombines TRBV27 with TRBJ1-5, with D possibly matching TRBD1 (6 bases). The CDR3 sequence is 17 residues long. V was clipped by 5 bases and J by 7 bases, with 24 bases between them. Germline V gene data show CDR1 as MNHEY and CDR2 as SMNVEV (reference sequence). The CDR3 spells CASSRKITGYEGQPQHF. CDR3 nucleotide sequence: TGTGCCAGCAGTCGCAAAATAACAGGGTACGAGGGGCAGCCCCAGCATTTT.

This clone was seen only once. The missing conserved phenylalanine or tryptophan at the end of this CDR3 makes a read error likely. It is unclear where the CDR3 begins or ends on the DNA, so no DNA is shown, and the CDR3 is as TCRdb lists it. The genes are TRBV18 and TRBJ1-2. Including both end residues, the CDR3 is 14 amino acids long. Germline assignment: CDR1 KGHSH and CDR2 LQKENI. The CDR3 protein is CASSFGGETGHSGL.

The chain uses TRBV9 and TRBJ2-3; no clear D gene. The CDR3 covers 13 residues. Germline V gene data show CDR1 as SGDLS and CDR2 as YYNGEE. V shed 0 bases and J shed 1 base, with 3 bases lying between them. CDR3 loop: CASSVAGTDTQYF. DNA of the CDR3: TGTGCCAGCAGCGTAGCGGGCACAGATACGCAGTATTTT.

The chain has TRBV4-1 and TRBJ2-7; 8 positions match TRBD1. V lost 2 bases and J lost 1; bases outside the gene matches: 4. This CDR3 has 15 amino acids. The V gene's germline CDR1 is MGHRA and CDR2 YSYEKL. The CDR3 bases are TGCGCCAGCAGCCAATCCGGGACAGGATCCTACGAGCAGTACTTC. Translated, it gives CASSQSGTGSYEQYF.

CDR3 protein: CASSNRDPSSNEQFF. CDR3 in DNA: TGCGCCAGCAGCAACCGGGATCCGAGCAGCAATGAGCAGTTCTTC. This chain joins TRBV5-1 and TRBJ2-1, with D possibly matching TRBD2 (5 bases). The germline CDR1 and CDR2 sequences are SGHRS and YFSETQ. This CDR3 spans 15 amino acids. The germline V and J ends were trimmed by 4 bases and 6 bases, with 17 bases remaining between them.

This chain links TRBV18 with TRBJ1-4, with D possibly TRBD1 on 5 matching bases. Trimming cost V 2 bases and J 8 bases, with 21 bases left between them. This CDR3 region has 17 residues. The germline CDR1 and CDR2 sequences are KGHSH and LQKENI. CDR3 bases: TGTGCCAGCTCACCAGCCCTCCCGGGGGGTAGGGCAGAAAAACTGTTTTTT. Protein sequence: CASSPALPGGRAEKLFF.

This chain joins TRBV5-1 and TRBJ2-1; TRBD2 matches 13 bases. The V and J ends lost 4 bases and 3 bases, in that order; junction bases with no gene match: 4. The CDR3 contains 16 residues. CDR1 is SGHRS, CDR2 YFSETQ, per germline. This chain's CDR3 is CASSLGLAGFYNEQFF. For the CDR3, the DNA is TGCGCCAGCAGCCTGGGACTAGCGGGATTCTACAATGAGCAGTTCTTC. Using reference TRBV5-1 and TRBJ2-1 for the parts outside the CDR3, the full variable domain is KAGVTQTPRYLIKTRGQQVTLSCSPISGHRSVSWYQQTPGQGLQFLFEYFSETQRNKGNFPGRFSGRQFSNSRSEMNVSTLELGDSALYLCASSLGLAGFYNEQFFGPGTRLTVL.

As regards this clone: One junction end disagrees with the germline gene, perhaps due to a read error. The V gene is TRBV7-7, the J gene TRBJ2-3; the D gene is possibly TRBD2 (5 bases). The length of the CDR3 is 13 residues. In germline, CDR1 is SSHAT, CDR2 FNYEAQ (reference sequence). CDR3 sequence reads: CASSLGLADTQYF. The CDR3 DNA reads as TGTGCTAGCAGTCTAGGACTCGCAGATACGCAGTATTTT.

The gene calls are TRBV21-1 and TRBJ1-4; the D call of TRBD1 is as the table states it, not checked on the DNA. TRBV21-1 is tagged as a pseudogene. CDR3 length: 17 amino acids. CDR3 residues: CASSKSPDRVTNEKLFF. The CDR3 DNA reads TGTGCCAGCAGCAAATCCCCGGACAGGGTTACTAATGAAAAACTGTTTTTT.

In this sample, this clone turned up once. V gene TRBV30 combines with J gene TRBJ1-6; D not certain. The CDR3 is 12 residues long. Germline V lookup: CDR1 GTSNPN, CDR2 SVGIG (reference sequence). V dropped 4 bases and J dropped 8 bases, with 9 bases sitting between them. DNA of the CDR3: TGTGCCTGGACGCGGGAACATTCACCCCTCCACTTT. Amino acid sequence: CAWTREHSPLHF.

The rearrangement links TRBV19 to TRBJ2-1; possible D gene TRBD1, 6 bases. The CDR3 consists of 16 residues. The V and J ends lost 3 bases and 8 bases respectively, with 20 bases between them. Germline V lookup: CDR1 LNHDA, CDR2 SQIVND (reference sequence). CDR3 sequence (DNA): TGTGCCAGTAGTATCATCCCCCCTACAGGGTTCGATGAGCAGTTCTTC. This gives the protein CASSIIPPTGFDEQFF. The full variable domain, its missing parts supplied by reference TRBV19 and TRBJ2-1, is DGGITQSPKYLFRKEGQNVTLSCEQNLNHDAMYWYRQDPGQGLRLIYYSQIVNDFQKGDIAEGYSVSREKKESFPLTVTSAQKNPTAFYLCASSIIPPTGFDEQFFGPGTRLTVL.

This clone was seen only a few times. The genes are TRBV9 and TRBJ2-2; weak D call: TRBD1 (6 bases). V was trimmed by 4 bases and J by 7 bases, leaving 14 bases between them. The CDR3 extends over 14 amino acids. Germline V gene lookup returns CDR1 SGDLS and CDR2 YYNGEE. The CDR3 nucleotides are TGTGCCAGCAGCCCACAGGGCATTCACGGGGAGCTGTTTTTT. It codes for CASSPQGIHGELFF.

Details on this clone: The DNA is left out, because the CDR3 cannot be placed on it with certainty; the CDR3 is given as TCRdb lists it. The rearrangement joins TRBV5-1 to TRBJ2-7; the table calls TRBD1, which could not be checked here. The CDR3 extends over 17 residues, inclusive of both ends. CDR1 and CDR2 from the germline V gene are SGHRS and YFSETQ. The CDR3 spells CASSFLWGLTSSYEQYF.

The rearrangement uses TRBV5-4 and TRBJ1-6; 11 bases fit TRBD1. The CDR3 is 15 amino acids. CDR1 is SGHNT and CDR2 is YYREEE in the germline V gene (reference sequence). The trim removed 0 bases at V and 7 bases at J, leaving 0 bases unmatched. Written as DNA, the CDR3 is TGTGCCAGCAGCTTGGGGACAGGGGGCAATTCACCCCTCCACTTT. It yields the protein CASSLGTGGNSPLHF.

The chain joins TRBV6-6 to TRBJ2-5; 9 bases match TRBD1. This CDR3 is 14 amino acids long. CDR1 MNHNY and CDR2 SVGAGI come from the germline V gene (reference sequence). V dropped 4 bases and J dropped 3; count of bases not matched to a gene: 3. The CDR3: CASSSGTGKETQYF. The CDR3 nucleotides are TGTGCCAGCAGTTCCGGGACAGGGAAAGAGACCCAGTACTTC.